This T cell receptor beta chain originates from a study of T cells in Graves' hyperthyroidism and ophthalmopathy. Concerning this clonotype itself: One junction end disagrees with the germline gene, perhaps due to a read error.

TCR beta CDR3 sequences were amplified from RNA transcripts. Initially, a first-round RT-PCR of the TCR CDR3 employed the HTBI primer set. TCRdb recomputed calls from the multiplex PCR reads with MiXCR, one row per CDR3 protein. The table lists about 560,000 distinct CDR3 sequences, about half of them singletons. There are 13 residues in the CDR3. Germline lookup yields CDR1 MNHEY and CDR2 SVGAGI. The specimen sequenced was peripheral blood or thyroid tissue (not recorded which). The TCR sequence derives from a woman aged 18-29 years with Graves' hyperthyroidism. V usage is TRBV6-5 and J usage is TRBJ1-1; D gene ambiguous. This CDR3 is CASSNQLNTEASF. The DNA of the CDR3 is TGTGCCAGCAGTAACCAACTGAACACTGAAGCTTCCTTT.